The 10 T cell receptor beta chains below all came from one sample that was sequenced in a study of T cells in women clearing cervical HPV infection. Assay used: immunoSEQ multiplex PCR; TCRdb lists only in-frame clones, some missing. In all, the sample yields more than 9,500 clones. Sequencing was performed on blood buffy coat. The receptors derive from a woman between 18 and 69 years old with a cervical HPV16 infection that either progressed to CIN3+ or cleared (not recorded which).

A remark on this clone: Read data end 3 residues before the CDR3 end; the end is taken from the germline J gene. The rearrangement links TRBV18 to TRBJ1-2; TRBD1 agrees at 8 bases. Per the germline V gene, CDR1 is KGHSH and CDR2 is LQKENI. V trimming: 4 bases; J trimming: 1 base; junction bases outside the gene matches: 5. CDR3 length equals 15 residues. The CDR3 DNA, read in part, is TGTGCCAGCTCACTCACCGGACAGGGTAACTATGGC. Protein product: CASSLTGQGNYG. The CDR3 reads in full as CASSLTGQGNYGYTF.

As for this clone: Sequencing ends 3 residues short of the CDR3 end; the germline J gene provides the rest. The J gene is TRBJ2-4, the V gene TRBV20-1; 15 bases align to TRBD2. Germline CDR1 DFQATT, CDR2 SNEGSKA (reference sequence). V shed 5 bases and J 4 bases; nucleotides not matched to a gene: 3. The length of the CDR3 is 15 residues. The DNA read from the CDR3 is TGCAGTGCTGGAGGACTAGCGGGGGGGAAAAACATT. Translating gives CSAGGLAGGKNI. The full CDR3 reads CSAGGLAGGKNIQYF.

Concerning this clone: Read data end 3 residues before the CDR3 end; the end is taken from the germline J gene. The rearrangement joins TRBV19 to TRBJ1-2; TRBD1 matches 9 bases. CDR3 size: 12 residues. CDR1 is LNHDA, CDR2 SQIVND, per germline (reference sequence). The CDR3 sequence is CASSRQGESYTF. The DNA read from the CDR3 is TGTGCCAGTAGCAGACAGGGGGAAAGC.

A word on this clone: The read terminates 3 residues before the CDR3 end, so the remaining end is supplied by the germline J gene. J is TRBJ2-7 and V is TRBV20-1; TRBD2 is a possible D gene (6 bases). The CDR3 is 14 amino acids. V lost 4 bases and J 2 bases, leaving 15 bases between the germline ends. Germline V gene sequence: CDR1 DFQATT, CDR2 SNEGSKA (reference sequence). CDR3 sequence: CSANVGGFTYEQYF. CDR3 DNA, as far as it was read: TGCAGTGCTAACGTTGGAGGGTTTACCTACGAG.

A remark on this clone: The read terminates 3 residues ahead of where the CDR3 ends, so the germline J gene completes it. The same CDR3 arises from other DNA sequences in this sample as well. V gene TRBV7-3 combines with J gene TRBJ1-3; D perhaps matches TRBD1 (5 bases). CDR1 is SGHTA and CDR2 is FQGTGA in the germline V gene. V lost 0 bases and J 0 bases, leaving 9 bases between the germline ends. CDR3 length: 16 residues. CDR3 DNA, as far as it was read: TGTGCCAGCAGCTTAACGGGGGGTAACTCTGGAAACACC. Protein sequence: CASSLTGGNSGNT. The full CDR3 reads CASSLTGGNSGNTIYF.

In regard to this clone: The read comes to an end 3 residues before the CDR3 does, leaving the germline J gene to fill in the end. The gene calls are TRBV19 and TRBJ1-2; 10 bases line up with TRBD1. The ends lost 5 bases at V and 4 bases at J; junction bases unmatched: 7. CDR1 is LNHDA, CDR2 SQIVND, per germline (reference sequence). The CDR3 is made up of 15 amino acids. The CDR3 loop reads CASSFKTGGFYGYTF. The CDR3 DNA, read in part, is TGTGCCAGTAGTTTCAAGACAGGGGGCTTCTATGGC.

On this clone itself: The read gets to within 3 residues of the CDR3 end, and the germline J gene fills in the rest. The rearrangement joins TRBV7-6 to TRBJ2-2; tentatively, D is TRBD2 (5 bases). Between the trimmed V and J ends, which lost 8 bases and 6 bases, there was a span of 13 bases. Germline V gene lookup returns CDR1 SGHVS and CDR2 FNYEAQ. This CDR3 is built from 13 residues. The sequenced CDR3 bases are TGTGCCAGCTTAATAGAGAGGGCCGGGGAG. Encoded protein: CASLIERAGE. The complete CDR3 reads CASLIERAGELFF.

A remark on this clone: The sequence runs out 3 residues before the end of the CDR3; the remainder is reconstructed from the germline J gene. The chain combines TRBV6-4 with TRBJ2-2; TRBD2 matches at 7 bases. The CDR3 is 16 amino acids. Germline CDR1 and CDR2: MRHNA and SNTAGT. V lost 2 bases, J lost 4 bases, and 7 bases stayed unmatched. The DNA read from the CDR3 is TGTGCCAGCAGTGACGCCCCTAGCGGTACCACCGGGGAG. Residues: CASSDAPSGTTGE. The whole CDR3 region reads CASSDAPSGTTGELFF.

For this clone: Coverage ceases 3 residues before the CDR3 finishes, and the germline J gene fills in the end. The V gene is TRBV6-2 or TRBV6-3, the J gene TRBJ2-2; possible D gene TRBD1, 6 bases. This CDR3 spans 15 amino acids. Germline loops: CDR1 MNHEY, CDR2 SVGEGT. The CDR3 protein is CASSPKGDPNEKLFF. Incomplete CDR3 DNA: TGTGCCAGCAGCCCCAAGGGGGATCCGAATGAAAAG.

Concerning this clone: The read terminates 3 residues ahead of where the CDR3 ends, so the germline J gene completes it. The V gene is TRBV5-1, the J gene TRBJ2-3, with 7 bases aligning to TRBD1. V dropped 6 bases and J dropped 2; count of bases not matched to a gene: 6. The CDR3 is 14 amino acids. The V gene's germline CDR1 is SGHRS and CDR2 YFSETQ. Partial CDR3 DNA: TGCGCCAGCACTCGGGACAGCCACACAGATACG. It codes for CASTRDSHTDT. The entire CDR3 reads CASTRDSHTDTQYF.